The 20 T cell receptor beta chains below were found in one sample sequenced in a study of blood T cell repertoires in COVID-19. TCRdb keeps only in-frame clones here, not all; method: immunoSEQ multiplex PCR. The table has 170,000 or so clones, 83% seen once. Sequencing used peripheral blood. All receptors derive from a human donor in a cohort sampled during active COVID-19.

The chain carries TRBV11-2 and TRBJ1-6; D not resolved. CDR3 length equals 13 residues. V gave up 2 bases and J gave up 7 bases, with 6 bases separating them. Per germline, CDR1 SGHAT and CDR2 FQNNGV. The CDR3 region has the DNA TGTGCCAGCAGCTTACCCCGGAATTCACCCCTCCACTTT. Translation: CASSLPRNSPLHF.

The rearrangement uses TRBV5-4 and TRBJ2-1; 13 nucleotides agree with TRBD2. V was pared by 3 bases and J by 8 bases, with 2 bases of the junction left unmatched. Looked up from germline, CDR1 is SGHNT and CDR2 is YYREEE (reference sequence). CDR3 size: 14 residues. The CDR3 DNA sequence: TGTGCCAGCAGCTGGACTAGCGGGAGTGATGAGCAGTTCTTC. Its translation: CASSWTSGSDEQFF.

The CDR3: CASSYTGINYEQYF. CDR3 nucleotides: TGTGCCAGCAGTTACACAGGGATAAACTACGAGCAGTACTTC. The V call is TRBV6-5, the J call TRBJ2-7; a possible D gene is TRBD1 (6 bases). The CDR3 is made up of 14 amino acids. Trimming stripped 2 bases from V and 3 bases from J, with 11 bases between. The germline V gene encodes CDR1 MNHEY and CDR2 SVGAGI.

The CDR3 region has the DNA TGTGCCAGCAGCCCGCTGGCGGGGGTAAACACCGGGGAGCTGTTTTTT. It yields the protein CASSPLAGVNTGELFF. The chain links TRBV4-2 to TRBJ2-2; 7 nucleotides line up with TRBD2. V was clipped by 4 bases and J by 2 bases; unmatched bases: 7. The germline CDR1 and CDR2 sequences are LGHNA and YNFKEQ. The CDR3 loop spans 16 amino acids.

This clone was counted once. The V call is TRBV7-9, the J call TRBJ2-2, with 9 bases lining up with TRBD1. The CDR3 length is 16 residues. Germline CDR1 and CDR2: SEHNR and FQNEAQ (reference sequence). V shed 11 bases and J 5 bases; nucleotides not matched to a gene: 15. CDR3 loop: CAPKAGTGQPTGELFF. DNA of the CDR3: TGTGCCCCCAAGGCCGGGACAGGGCAACCAACCGGGGAGCTGTTTTTT.

The rearrangement joins TRBV28 to TRBJ1-2; 7 bases align to TRBD1. The CDR3 consists of 11 residues. Germline V gene data show CDR1 as MDHEN and CDR2 as SYDVKM. J lost 5 bases, V lost 6 bases, and 0 bases had no gene match. CDR3 DNA: TGTGCCAGCAGGACAGGGTATGGCTACACCTTC. This encodes CASRTGYGYTF.

The J gene is TRBJ1-2, the V gene TRBV5-1; 12 bases map to TRBD1. Per germline, CDR1 SGHRS and CDR2 YFSETQ. Trimming removed 4 bases from V and 6 bases from J; junction bases left unmatched: 7. There are 15 residues in the CDR3. The CDR3 sequence: CASSLGTGGKDGYTF. As DNA, the CDR3 is TGCGCCAGCAGCCTCGGGACAGGGGGCAAAGATGGCTACACCTTC.

The chain carries TRBV10-2 and TRBJ2-7; 9 bases fit TRBD1. The CDR3 consists of 14 residues. J was trimmed by 4 bases and V by 7 bases; bases with no gene match: 8. Germline V gives CDR1 WSHSY, CDR2 SAAADI. This CDR3 reads CASNGQGKQYEQYF. CDR3 nucleotide sequence: TGCGCCAGCAATGGACAGGGGAAGCAGTACGAGCAGTACTTC.

This clone came up a few times. J is TRBJ2-7 and V is TRBV7-3; 9 bases map to TRBD2. Unmatched junction bases numbered 12, after V lost 5 bases and J lost 7 bases. There are 15 residues in the CDR3. Germline lookup yields CDR1 SGHTA and CDR2 FQGTGA. CDR3 in DNA: TGTGCCAGCAGCCCTCACGGCGGGAGGGTTTGGGAGCAGTACTTC. Protein sequence: CASSPHGGRVWEQYF.

V and J are TRBV27 and TRBJ2-6, with 9 positions matching TRBD1. Germline lookup yields CDR1 MNHEY and CDR2 SMNVEV (reference sequence). The CDR3 runs 16 residues. The V and J ends lost 6 bases and 2 bases, in that order; junction bases with no gene match: 5. DNA of the CDR3: TGTGCCAGCAGGCTTGGGACAGGGACTGGGGCCAACGTCCTGACTTTC. The encoded protein is CASRLGTGTGANVLTF.

V is TRBV4-3 and J is TRBJ2-5; D is possibly TRBD1 (8 bases). V was clipped by 0 bases and J by 4 bases, with 15 bases between them. CDR1 is LGHNA and CDR2 is YSLEER in the germline V gene. There are 16 residues in the CDR3. The CDR3 sequence: CASSQDINRGGETQYF. CDR3 in DNA: TGCGCCAGCAGCCAAGATATAAACAGGGGGGGAGAGACCCAGTACTTC.

This clone turned up a few times. The chain has TRBV24-1 and TRBJ1-1; 9 bases map to TRBD1. This CDR3 spans 16 amino acids. Germline V gene lookup returns CDR1 KGHDR and CDR2 SFDVKD. After removal of 11 bases from V and 5 bases from J, the junction contained 17 bases not matched to a gene. The CDR3 DNA reads TGTGCCATCGCGCCAGGGGACAGGGTACGGGGGACTGAAGCTTTCTTT. Its protein product is CAIAPGDRVRGTEAFF.

This rearrangement joins TRBV7-2 to TRBJ2-7; D call uncertain. Deletions cut 0 bases from V and 6 bases from J, with 6 bases between. The CDR3 spans 12 residues. CDR1 SGHTA and CDR2 FQGNSA come from the germline V gene. CDR3 residues: CASSLAAVEQYF. For the CDR3, the DNA is TGTGCCAGCAGCTTAGCGGCAGTCGAGCAGTACTTC.

This chain uses TRBV3-1 (or the pseudogene TRBV3-2) with TRBJ1-1; 9 bases are a match to TRBD1. Germline V gene data show CDR1 as LGHDT and CDR2 as YNNKEL (reference sequence). V shed 4 bases and J 0 bases; nucleotides not matched to a gene: 3. The CDR3 covers 15 residues. CDR3 amino acids: CASSRRTGVNTEAFF. CDR3 DNA: TGTGCCAGCAGCCGGCGGACAGGGGTGAACACTGAAGCTTTCTTT.

The gene calls are TRBV7-9 and TRBJ2-7; D gene uncertain. The germline CDR1 and CDR2 sequences are SEHNR and FQNEAQ (reference sequence). Between the trimmed V and J ends, which lost 1 base and 3 bases, there was a span of 7 bases. The CDR3 loop spans 13 amino acids. This CDR3 reads CASSLGEVYEQYF. CDR3 DNA sequence: TGTGCCAGCAGCTTAGGAGAGGTCTACGAGCAGTACTTC.

This sequence joins TRBV14 and TRBJ1-4; D remains ambiguous. The germline CDR1 and CDR2 sequences are SGHDN and FVKESK. V lost 0 bases and J lost 3, with 8 bases in between. This CDR3 spans 15 amino acids. The CDR3 reads CASSQEITANEKLFF. DNA for the CDR3: TGTGCCAGCAGCCAAGAAATAACAGCTAATGAAAAACTGTTTTTT.

J is TRBJ2-2 and V is TRBV3-1 (or the pseudogene TRBV3-2), with TRBD2 matching over 10 bases. Unmatched junction bases numbered 8, after V lost 4 bases and J lost 0 bases. The CDR3 loop spans 18 amino acids. CDR1 is LGHDT and CDR2 is YNNKEL in the germline V gene (reference sequence). The CDR3 protein is CASSLRRGLATNTGELFF. The CDR3 DNA follows: TGTGCCAGCAGCCTCCGGCGGGGACTAGCGACGAACACCGGGGAGCTGTTTTTT.

The V and J genes are TRBV9 and TRBJ2-5, with D maybe TRBD1 (7 bases). The CDR3 consists of 14 residues. Germline V gene data show CDR1 as SGDLS and CDR2 as YYNGEE. V lost 4 bases and J 5 bases, leaving 15 bases between the germline ends. CDR3 protein: CASSPRGEEETQYF. CDR3 coding DNA: TGTGCCAGCAGCCCCAGGGGGGAGGAGGAGACCCAGTACTTC.

This rearrangement joins TRBV2 to TRBJ2-7; D is perhaps TRBD1 (7 bases). V lost 7 bases and J 7 bases, leaving 23 bases between the germline ends. Germline V gene sequence: CDR1 SNHLY, CDR2 FYNNEI. The length of the CDR3 is 15 residues. The CDR3 DNA sequence: TGTGCCAGCACCCCCGAGGGGGCCAGAGGGGGGGAGCAGTACTTC. It encodes CASTPEGARGGEQYF.

The rearrangement joins TRBV5-5 to TRBJ2-7; D remains unclear. V dropped 4 bases and J dropped 3 bases, with 20 bases sitting between them. This CDR3 contains 16 residues. The germline V gene encodes CDR1 SGHKS and CDR2 YYEKEE (reference sequence). CDR3 sequence (DNA): TGTGCCAGCAGCCCCTGGGTGGGCACCTCGAGCTACGAGCAGTACTTC. Its protein product is CASSPWVGTSSYEQYF.